This passage covers 9 T cell receptor beta chains from one sample sequenced in a study of T cells in Graves' hyperthyroidism and ophthalmopathy. RNA transcripts were the template for amplifying TCR beta CDR3 regions. HTBI primers were used for first-round RT-PCR of the TCR CDR3. TCRdb re-derived calls from the multiplex PCR reads in MiXCR, one entry per CDR3 protein. The sample shows around 700,000 distinct CDR3 sequences, about 19% of them seen only once. Sequencing input: blood. Receptors were obtained from a woman aged 45-65 years with Graves' hyperthyroidism that later progressed to Graves' ophthalmopathy.

In its sample, this clonotype was seen a few times. J is TRBJ1-5 and V is TRBV9, with 8 bases lining up with TRBD1. CDR3 length: 15 residues. The V gene end was trimmed by 3 bases and the J gene end by 2 bases; junction bases not matched to a gene: 4. CDR1 and CDR2 (germline): SGDLS, YYNGEE. The CDR3 region is CASSAGGAGNQPQHF. CDR3 nucleotides: TGTGCCAGCAGCGCAGGGGGCGCGGGCAATCAGCCCCAGCATTTT.

This clonotype was counted ten times or more. The chain couples TRBV11-2 to TRBJ2-5; D call uncertain. The germline CDR1 and CDR2 sequences are SGHAT and FQNNGV. The ends were cut back, 1 base at V and 3 bases at J, with 15 bases in the middle. The CDR3 extends over 16 amino acids. The CDR3 spells CASSLVFVYTKETQYF. As DNA, the CDR3 is TGTGCCAGCAGCTTAGTTTTTGTATACACTAAAGAGACCCAGTACTTC.

This clonotype was counted a few times. CDR3 DNA: TGTGCCAGCAGCTCCGGACAGGGGATAGATACGCAGTATTTT. Translating gives CASSSGQGIDTQYF. The chain recombines TRBV7-9 with TRBJ2-3; 9 bases match TRBD1. CDR1 SEHNR and CDR2 FQNEAQ come from the germline V gene (reference sequence). This CDR3 spans 14 amino acids. Unmatched junction bases numbered 4, after V lost 4 bases and J lost 5 bases.

This clonotype came up a few times. A clone one base away is much larger, so this may be a read error. CDR3 bases: TGCAGTGCTGGAGTTAGCGGGGGCGCCGGGGAGACCCAGTACTTC. Its protein product is CSAGVSGGAGETQYF. The chain is built from TRBV20-1 and TRBJ2-5; TRBD2 agrees at 9 bases. V lost 5 bases and J lost 5; bases outside the gene matches: 12. The CDR3 has 15 residues. Germline lookup yields CDR1 DFQATT and CDR2 SNEGSKA (reference sequence).

This clonotype was counted ten times or more. V is TRBV12-3 or TRBV12-4 and J is TRBJ2-5; 11 positions agree with TRBD1. V gave up 6 bases and J gave up 3 bases; unmatched junction bases: 9. The CDR3 covers 16 residues. The DNA for the CDR3 is TGTGCCAGCAGCCGTAGTGGGACAGGGGGGAAAGAGACCCAGTACTTC. This translates into CASSRSGTGGKETQYF.

The chain has TRBV6-5 and TRBJ1-5, with D tentatively TRBD1 (5 bases). Looked up from germline, CDR1 is MNHEY and CDR2 is SVGAGI. V shed 0 bases and J shed 7 bases, with 10 bases lying between them. This CDR3 contains 14 residues. In nucleotides, the CDR3 is TGTGCCAGCAGTTACTCAGGGCAGGGACAGCCCCAGCATTTT. It encodes CASSYSGQGQPQHF.

This clonotype was observed at least ten times. The CDR3 bases are TGCGCCAGCAGCTTGGAGGGTTTGGGTCAGCCCCAGCATTTT. Protein: CASSLEGLGQPQHF. This sequence joins TRBV5-1 and TRBJ1-5; D gene ambiguous. Trimming took off 0 bases at V and 6 bases at J, with 10 bases between the two ends. Germline V gene data show CDR1 as SGHRS and CDR2 as YFSETQ. This CDR3 spans 14 amino acids.

This clonotype has ten or more counts. The V and J genes are TRBV20-1 and TRBJ2-3, with D possibly TRBD1 on 5 matching bases. The V gene lost 6 bases and the J gene lost 0 bases, with 13 bases spanning the gap. The CDR3 covers 14 residues. Germline values: CDR1 DFQATT, CDR2 SNEGSKA (reference sequence). The CDR3 coding sequence is TGCAGTGCACCCCGACAGTCCAGCACAGATACGCAGTATTTT. This gives the protein CSAPRQSSTDTQYF.

This clonotype was observed at least ten times. The rearrangement joins TRBV12-5 to TRBJ1-1, with D possibly TRBD1 on 6 matching bases. CDR1 is LGHNT, CDR2 FRNRAP, per germline. V dropped 5 bases and J dropped 5 bases, with 12 bases sitting between them. This CDR3 contains 13 residues. CDR3 residues: CASGVQGITEAFF. The CDR3 DNA follows: TGTGCTAGTGGTGTACAGGGAATAACTGAAGCTTTCTTT.